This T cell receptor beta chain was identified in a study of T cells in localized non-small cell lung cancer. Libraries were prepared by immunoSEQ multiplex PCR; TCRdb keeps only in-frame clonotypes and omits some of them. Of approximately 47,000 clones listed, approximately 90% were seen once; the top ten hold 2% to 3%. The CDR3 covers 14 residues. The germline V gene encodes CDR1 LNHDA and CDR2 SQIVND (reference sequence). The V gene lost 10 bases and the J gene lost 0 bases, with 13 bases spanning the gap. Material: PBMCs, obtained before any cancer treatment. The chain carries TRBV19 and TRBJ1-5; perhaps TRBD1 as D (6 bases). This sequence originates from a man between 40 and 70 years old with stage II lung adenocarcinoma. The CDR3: CATKGGRSNQPQHF. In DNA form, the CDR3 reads TGTGCCACCAAGGGGGGACGTAGCAATCAGCCCCAGCATTTT. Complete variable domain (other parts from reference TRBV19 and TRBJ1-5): DGGITQSPKYLFRKEGQNVTLSCEQNLNHDAMYWYRQDPGQGLRLIYYSQIVNDFQKGDIAEGYSVSREKKESFPLTVTSAQKNPTAFYLCATKGGRSNQPQHFGDGTRLSIL.